The 5 T cell receptor beta chains listed next were all sequenced from one sample in a study of T cell changes during pregnancy in multiple sclerosis. Here immunoSEQ multiplex PCR was the method, and the copy in TCRdb shows in-frame clones only, minus some. Among roughly 31,000 clones listed, approximately 91% were seen once. The sample consisted of CD8+ T cells from peripheral blood mononuclear cells, taken before pregnancy. The receptors originated from a female donor with multiple sclerosis, enrolled in a pregnancy study.

This clone was counted once. The rearrangement links TRBV27 to TRBJ2-4; possible D gene TRBD2, 5 bases. V gave up 5 bases and J gave up 3 bases, with 17 bases separating them. The CDR3 is 16 residues long. Germline V gives CDR1 MNHEY, CDR2 SMNVEV (reference sequence). The CDR3 spells CASSPGPGSGKNIQYF. CDR3 nucleotides: TGTGCCAGCAGTCCTGGACCGGGGTCGGGCAAAAACATTCAGTACTTC.

This chain uses TRBV7-9 with TRBJ2-1; D is ambiguous. The CDR3 has 15 amino acids. Germline V gene lookup returns CDR1 SEHNR and CDR2 FQNEAQ (reference sequence). Trimming took off 0 bases at V and 6 bases at J, with 12 bases between the two ends. CDR3 in amino acids: CASSLASYEVNEQFF. CDR3 DNA sequence: TGTGCCAGCAGCTTAGCCTCATATGAGGTCAATGAGCAGTTCTTC.

V usage is TRBV7-8 and J usage is TRBJ1-1; D not certain. The germline V and J ends were trimmed by 1 base and 1 base, with 7 bases remaining between them. Germline CDR1 is SGHVS and CDR2 is FQNEAQ. This CDR3 is 14 amino acids long. This chain's CDR3 is CASSLVGWNTEAFF. The CDR3 bases are TGTGCCAGCAGCTTAGTCGGTTGGAACACTGAAGCTTTCTTT.

The chain joins TRBV5-1 to TRBJ2-7; 7 bases map to TRBD1. The V segment lost 2 bases and the J segment 5 bases; nucleotides outside the gene matches: 7. CDR3 length equals 14 residues. Germline V gives CDR1 SGHRS, CDR2 YFSETQ. CDR3: CASSFRQGPHEQYF. The CDR3 nucleotides are TGCGCCAGCAGCTTTCGACAGGGTCCCCACGAGCAGTACTTC.

This rearrangement joins TRBV5-4 to TRBJ1-6; 7 positions match TRBD1. The germline V gene encodes CDR1 SGHNT and CDR2 YYREEE (reference sequence). The length of the CDR3 is 14 residues. J was trimmed by 9 bases and V by 4 bases; bases with no gene match: 7. The CDR3 DNA is TGTGCCAGCAGCAGCGAGGGACAGTTTTCACCCCTCCACTTT. Its protein is CASSSEGQFSPLHF.